This T cell receptor (beta chain) came from a study of T cell changes during pregnancy in multiple sclerosis. Trimming cost V 1 base and J 5 bases, with 18 bases left between them. Germline CDR1 SGHDT, CDR2 YYEEEE. The CDR3 contains 16 residues. The method was immunoSEQ multiplex PCR; TCRdb's version includes in-frame clones alone and lacks a portion of them. The top ten hold 1.1% to 1.5% of the sample, which has about 87,000 clones, around 93% seen once. Sample: peripheral blood, taken in the third trimester of pregnancy. This TCR derives from a female donor in good health, enrolled as a control in a pregnancy study. The V call is TRBV5-6, the J call TRBJ2-5; tentative D call: TRBD2 (6 bases). The CDR3 DNA reads TGTGCCAGCAGCTTGATCGGGGGTGGGGTTTTCGAGACCCAGTACTTC. As protein: CASSLIGGGVFETQYF.